A single sample is the source of the 2 T cell receptor beta chains below, sequenced in a study of CD8 T cells in Susac syndrome. An input of about 0.5 to 1 ug of RNA was subjected to reverse transcription using random hexamers. TCRdb used MiXCR to reprocess the immunoSEQ multiplex PCR reads, holding one entry per CDR3 protein. The sample consists of 120,000 or so distinct CDR3 sequences, just under 95% of them appearing once. Material for sequencing was CD4+ T cells from PBMCs. Source of these receptors: a human donor with multiple sclerosis.

V and J are TRBV28 and TRBJ1-1; maybe TRBD1 (6 bases). CDR3 size: 13 residues. Germline loops: CDR1 MDHEN, CDR2 SYDVKM. V lost 7 bases, J lost 0 bases, and 9 bases lay in between. The CDR3 is CASKGGLNTEAFF. CDR3 DNA sequence: TGTGCCAGCAAGGGGGGGCTGAACACTGAAGCTTTCTTT.

This chain connects TRBV19 to TRBJ2-4; D ambiguous. Germline CDR1 LNHDA, CDR2 SQIVND (reference sequence). V was cut by 5 bases and J by 3 bases, with 17 bases left in between. The CDR3 is made up of 16 amino acids. The CDR3 DNA sequence: TGTGCCAGTAGTTTCGACCCCTCGATCGGCAAAAACATTCAGTACTTC. Translated, it gives CASSFDPSIGKNIQYF.